This paragraph reports one T cell receptor beta chain. Its antigen is not identified. The data belong to a study of cytomegalovirus exposure and HLA in healthy donors. It was with 60 Vbeta and 13 Jbeta primers that the PCR ran. The assay was immunoSEQ multiplex PCR, and TCRdb's table has in-frame clones only and misses some. The sample carries under 110,000 clones, 65% to 85% recorded once. General observations from the study: Three CMV-associated chains proved CMV antigen-specific in vitro. Rare TCR sequences dominated, though some public TCRs recurred in many donors.

The CDR3 spans 16 residues. After removal of 1 base from V and 5 bases from J, the junction contained 10 bases not matched to a gene. The germline CDR1 and CDR2 sequences are LGHNA and YNFKEQ. The rearrangement uses TRBV4-2 and TRBJ1-1, with 7 bases identical to TRBD1. Specimen: PBMCs. This receptor was taken from a male donor in good health and CMV-seropositive. Here the CDR3 reads CASSQGPGGRGTEAFF. CDR3 bases: TGTGCCAGCAGCCAAGGACCAGGGGGTCGGGGTACTGAAGCTTTCTTT.